The 17 T cell receptor beta chains listed next were all sequenced from one sample in a study of T cell repertoires in cytomegalovirus infection. TCRdb recomputed calls from the reads with MiXCR, one row per CDR3 protein. This sample has 630,000 or so distinct CDR3 sequences; less than 25% occur once, and the top ten carry roughly 8%. Sequenced sample: CD8+ T cells from PBMCs. The source of these receptors is a human donor in good health (CMV status not recorded). Some clones in this sample may be carry-over from other donors' samples.

The chain joins TRBV5-5 to TRBJ2-1, with 7 bases that match TRBD1. Trimming took 2 bases from V and 2 from J; bases not matched to a gene: 10. The V gene's germline CDR1 is SGHKS and CDR2 YYEKEE (reference sequence). The CDR3 is 17 residues long. The DNA of the CDR3 is TGTGCCAGCAGCTTCCGTAACCGGGACAGTGCCTACAATGAGCAGTTCTTC. Its protein product is CASSFRNRDSAYNEQFF.

This clonotype was found many times. The V gene is TRBV6-1, the J gene TRBJ1-1; tentative D call: TRBD1 (5 bases). CDR1 and CDR2 (germline): MNHNS, SASEGT. V was trimmed by 7 bases and J by 6 bases, leaving 6 bases between them. CDR3 size: 10 residues. The CDR3 loop reads CASTGPEAFF. The CDR3 nucleotides read TGTGCCAGCACGGGACCTGAAGCTTTCTTT.

This clonotype was detected ten times or more. The V and J genes are TRBV28 and TRBJ2-7; 9 bases are a match to TRBD1. Trimming took 3 bases from V and 6 from J; bases not matched to a gene: 6. Germline assignment: CDR1 MDHEN and CDR2 SYDVKM. The CDR3 totals 14 residues. The CDR3: CASSFIGTGSEQYV. The CDR3 DNA follows: TGTGCCAGCAGTTTTATTGGGACAGGGAGCGAGCAGTACGTC.

This clonotype was recorded at least ten times. This chain uses TRBV7-6 with TRBJ1-2; D remains unclear. Germline V gene sequence: CDR1 SGHVS, CDR2 FNYEAQ. The V end was cut by 2 bases, the J end by 6 bases, with 10 bases between. CDR3 length equals 13 residues. This chain's CDR3 is CASSLTRLHGYTF. In nucleotides, the CDR3 is TGTGCCAGCAGCTTAACGCGGCTTCATGGCTACACCTTC.

This clonotype was counted a few times. This sequence joins TRBV7-6 and TRBJ2-1, with 7 positions matching TRBD2. CDR3 length: 15 residues. From germline, CDR1 is SGHVS and CDR2 FNYEAQ. V lost 4 bases to trimming and J lost 4 bases; unmatched junction nucleotides: 7. The CDR3 nucleotides read TGTGCCAGCAGCTGGGAGGGCGGGTCATACAATGAGCAGTTCTTC. Protein sequence: CASSWEGGSYNEQFF.

Worth noting for this clonotype: This clone may be a read error of a much larger clone one base away. The gene calls are TRBV14 and TRBJ2-2; D not resolved. V shed 0 bases and J shed 0 bases, with 11 bases lying between them. Germline CDR1 reads SGHDN; CDR2 reads FVKESK. This CDR3 is 17 amino acids long. The CDR3: CASSQDLAVANTGELFF. CDR3 bases: TGTGCCAGCAGCCAAGACCTTGCGGTTGCGAACACCGGGGAGCTGTTTTTT. Based on the CDR3 plus reference TRBV14 and TRBJ2-2, the full variable domain is EAGVTQFPSHSVIEKGQTVTLRCDPISGHDNLYWYRRVMGKEIKFLLHFVKESKQDESGMPNNRFLAERTGGTYSTLKVQPAELEDSGVYFCASSQDLAVANTGELFFGEGSRLTVL.

This clonotype appeared many times. The gene calls are TRBV10-1 and TRBJ2-1; 7 bases are shared with TRBD2. Per germline, CDR1 WNHNN and CDR2 SYGVQD (reference sequence). Germline trimming cut 3 bases from V and 0 bases from J; bases unmatched to any gene: 5. CDR3 size: 16 residues. DNA for the CDR3: TGCGCCAGCAGTGAAACTAGCGTGAGCTCCTACAATGAGCAGTTCTTC. Protein: CASSETSVSSYNEQFF.

The V call is TRBV20-1, the J call TRBJ1-4; D not certain. Deletions cut 1 base from V and 0 bases from J, with 9 bases between. The germline CDR1 and CDR2 sequences are DFQATT and SNEGSKA (reference sequence). The CDR3 is made up of 15 amino acids. The CDR3 here is CSARGQAATNEKLFF. CDR3 nucleotides: TGCAGTGCTAGAGGGCAGGCTGCAACTAATGAAAAACTGTTTTTT.

This sequence joins TRBV5-6 and TRBJ2-5; possibly TRBD1 for D (6 bases). Germline CDR1 reads SGHDT; CDR2 reads YYEEEE. V dropped 4 bases and J dropped 1 base, with 8 bases sitting between them. The CDR3 runs to 13 residues. CDR3 nucleotide sequence: TGTGCCAGCAGCGGGGACATCCAAGAGACCCAGTACTTC. Translating it yields CASSGDIQETQYF.

At least ten counts were recorded for this clonotype. The chain links TRBV12-3 or TRBV12-4 to TRBJ1-1; 8 bases match TRBD1. This CDR3 has 14 residues. V shed 7 bases, J shed 1 base, and the junction held 5 bases outside the gene matches. Here the CDR3 reads CASNGQGPNTEAFF. In DNA form, the CDR3 reads TGTGCCAGCAACGGACAGGGACCGAACACTGAAGCTTTCTTT.

As for this clonotype: A much more abundant neighbour one base away suggests this may be a read error. The chain links TRBV6-2 or TRBV6-3 to TRBJ2-7; 8 nucleotides match TRBD2. The CDR3 has 13 amino acids. Germline V CDR1 and CDR2: MNHEY, SVGEGT. The J segment lost 9 bases and the V segment lost 4 bases, leaving 8 bases of the junction unmatched. CDR3 DNA: TGTGCCAGCAGTTCCCGGGGGGGAGACGGGCAGTACGTC. Protein product: CASSSRGGDGQYV.

This clonotype was detected only a few times. The chain carries TRBV20-1 and TRBJ1-1; 7 bases fit TRBD1. CDR3 length equals 17 residues. CDR1 DFQATT and CDR2 SNEGSKA come from the germline V gene (reference sequence). The V segment lost 4 bases and the J segment 5 bases; nucleotides outside the gene matches: 19. CDR3 protein: CSATQGGVIFDRTEAFF. Written as DNA, the CDR3 is TGCAGTGCTACCCAGGGGGGGGTAATATTTGATAGGACTGAAGCTTTCTTT.

This clonotype turned up a few times. This rearrangement joins TRBV7-9 to TRBJ2-3; maybe TRBD1 (6 bases). CDR3 size: 14 residues. Germline V lookup: CDR1 SEHNR, CDR2 FQNEAQ (reference sequence). V was shortened by 5 bases and J by 5 bases, with 14 bases between the two germline ends. The CDR3 here is CASSTWTAGDTQYF. The CDR3 nucleotides are TGTGCCAGCAGCACGTGGACAGCTGGAGATACGCAGTATTTT.

This clonotype was observed a handful of times. An end of the junction does not agree with germline; a read error may underlie this. The chain joins TRBV6-2 or TRBV6-3 to TRBJ2-6, with D unresolved. CDR3 size: 14 residues. Germline assignment: CDR1 MNHEY and CDR2 SVGEGT. Here the CDR3 reads CASSYYSRANVLTF. The CDR3, as DNA: TGTGCCAGCAGTTACTACTCTCGGGCCAACGTCCTGACTTTC.

The V gene is TRBV14, the J gene TRBJ1-2; D is unclear. CDR3 length: 15 amino acids. V lost 5 bases, J lost 0 bases, and 13 bases lay in between. Germline V gives CDR1 SGHDN, CDR2 FVKESK. This CDR3 reads CASSYASVANYGYTF. The CDR3 bases are TGTGCCAGCAGCTATGCCTCGGTAGCTAACTATGGCTACACCTTC.

In this sample, this clonotype turned up a few times. The V and J genes are TRBV6-2 or TRBV6-3 and TRBJ2-1, with D perhaps TRBD1 (6 bases). CDR1 is MNHEY and CDR2 is SVGEGT in the germline V gene. Trimming took 6 bases from V and 4 from J, leaving 16 bases between them. The CDR3 contains 15 residues. CDR3 region: CASRPRDKAYNEQFF. The CDR3 nucleotides read TGTGCCAGCAGGCCTCGGGACAAAGCATACAATGAGCAGTTCTTC.

CDR3 in DNA: TGCGCCAGCAGCTTGGGTGCAGGGGGGCGCAATCAGCCCCAGCATTTT. Translation: CASSLGAGGRNQPQHF. The chain recombines TRBV5-1 with TRBJ1-5, with 7 bases fitting TRBD1. V was pared by 0 bases and J by 2 bases, with 5 bases of the junction left unmatched. CDR3 length: 16 residues. Germline V gene lookup returns CDR1 SGHRS and CDR2 YFSETQ.